The 29 T cell receptor beta chains in this list originate from one sample, sequenced in a study of T-cell reconstitution after alpha-beta-depleted transplantation in children. Molecular barcoding with unique molecular identifiers was used for the TCRbeta library. TCRdb redid the calling of the PCR reads with MiXCR, one entry per CDR3 protein. The table lists just under 550,000 distinct CDR3 sequences, around 17% of them singletons. Here the sequenced sample was PBMCs from the stem cell graft donor, taken from the stem cell graft. Receptors were obtained from a human donor who donated a stem cell graft to a child with acute lymphoblastic leukemia.

The table lists this clonotype with a few counts. The chain uses TRBV12-3 or TRBV12-4 and TRBJ2-7; the D call may be TRBD1 or TRBD2 (5 bases each). The CDR3 contains 13 residues. V lost 6 bases and J 6 bases, leaving 15 bases between the germline ends. This chain's CDR3 is CASRPQGSGEQYF. For the CDR3, the DNA is TGTGCCAGCAGGCCCCAGGGCAGCGGCGAGCAGTACTTC.

This clonotype was seen a handful of times. This chain joins TRBV5-1 and TRBJ1-3, with D possibly TRBD1 on 5 matching bases. CDR1 is SGHRS and CDR2 is YFSETQ in the germline V gene. Trimming took off 1 base at V and 0 bases at J, with 11 bases between the two ends. This CDR3 has 16 residues. The CDR3 loop reads CASSLSSGTSGNTIYF. The CDR3 DNA reads TGCGCCAGCAGCTTGTCGAGCGGGACCTCTGGAAACACCATATATTTT.

This chain joins TRBV20-1 and TRBJ2-5, with 8 positions matching TRBD1. The CDR3 length is 15 residues. J gave up 2 bases and V 6 bases, and 11 bases lay outside the gene matches. Germline CDR1 reads DFQATT; CDR2 reads SNEGSKA (reference sequence). The CDR3 reads CSAHGQGGNQETQYF. The CDR3 DNA sequence: TGCAGTGCCCATGGACAGGGAGGAAATCAAGAGACCCAGTACTTC.

The chain joins TRBV12-3 or TRBV12-4 to TRBJ2-1; D call uncertain. The V end was cut by 3 bases, the J end by 6 bases, with 9 bases between. The CDR3 runs 13 residues. CDR3: CASSFPAINEQFF. Here the CDR3 DNA reads TGTGCCAGCAGTTTCCCGGCAATCAATGAGCAGTTCTTC.

The V call is TRBV29-1, the J call TRBJ2-7; 13 nucleotides line up with TRBD2. Germline V CDR1 and CDR2: SQVTM, ANQGSEA. The CDR3 length is 17 residues. Trimming at V came to 0 bases and at J to 7 bases, leaving 12 bases not matched to a gene. The CDR3 DNA follows: TGCAGCGTTGAAGAAAGGACTTTCGGACTAGCGGGAGTAGAGCAGTACTTC. As protein: CSVEERTFGLAGVEQYF.

V usage is TRBV12-3 or TRBV12-4 and J usage is TRBJ2-3; TRBD2 aligns across 9 bases. The trim removed 4 bases at V and 0 bases at J, leaving 14 bases unmatched. The CDR3 loop spans 19 amino acids. The DNA for the CDR3 is TGTGCCAGCAGTTCCTCCCGACTAGCGGACCAGTTTAGCACAGATACGCAGTATTTT. Protein: CASSSSRLADQFSTDTQYF.

The chain combines TRBV12-3 or TRBV12-4 with TRBJ2-3; TRBD1 agrees at 8 bases. The V gene end was trimmed by 2 bases and the J gene end by 7 bases; junction bases not matched to a gene: 5. This CDR3 is 14 amino acids long. The CDR3 reads CASSLWDRHYTQYF. The CDR3 coding sequence is TGTGCCAGCAGTTTATGGGACAGGCACTATACGCAGTATTTT.

This clonotype was counted a few times. The chain uses TRBV6-5 and TRBJ1-2; D is unclear. Trimming pared 0 bases from V and 8 bases from J, leaving 22 bases between. Germline assignment: CDR1 MNHEY and CDR2 SVGAGI. The CDR3 totals 17 residues. As DNA, the CDR3 is TGTGCCAGCAGTTACTCCTTTTCAGCACCAGGTACCGGAGGCTACACCTTC. It is translated as CASSYSFSAPGTGGYTF.

The chain uses TRBV11-3 and TRBJ2-3, with TRBD1 matching 7 bases. Germline V lookup: CDR1 SGHNT, CDR2 YENEEA. V was pared by 4 bases and J by 5 bases, with 12 bases of the junction left unmatched. This CDR3 comprises 16 residues. The CDR3 coding sequence is TGTGCCAGCAGCTCACTTACAGGGGATGAGAGAGATACGCAGTATTTT. Translating it yields CASSSLTGDERDTQYF.

The chain carries TRBV27 and TRBJ1-1; no clear D gene. The CDR3 runs 13 residues. Deletions cut 3 bases from V and 4 bases from J, with 9 bases between. Germline CDR1 MNHEY, CDR2 SMNVEV (reference sequence). DNA for the CDR3: TGTGCCAGCAGTTTCCAGTTCAGCACTGAAGCTTTCTTT. Its translation: CASSFQFSTEAFF.

This clonotype was observed a few times. This chain's CDR3 is CAISTPGTIYEQYF. CDR3 nucleotide sequence: TGTGCCATCAGCACTCCCGGGACAATATACGAGCAGTACTTC. The chain is built from TRBV10-3 and TRBJ2-7; D is possibly TRBD1 (6 bases). CDR1 is ENHRY and CDR2 is SYGVKD in the germline V gene. Between the trimmed V and J ends, which lost 6 bases and 4 bases, there was a span of 16 bases. The CDR3 loop spans 14 amino acids.

V usage is TRBV20-1 and J usage is TRBJ2-7; 15 bases align to TRBD2. The V gene end was trimmed by 4 bases and the J gene end by 4 bases; junction bases not matched to a gene: 14. The CDR3 loop spans 18 amino acids. Germline V gives CDR1 DFQATT, CDR2 SNEGSKA (reference sequence). CDR3 amino acids: CSAITPWTSGRAVYEQYF. The DNA for the CDR3 is TGCAGTGCTATCACGCCTTGGACTAGCGGGAGGGCCGTGTACGAGCAGTACTTC.

This chain connects TRBV5-1 to TRBJ2-7, with TRBD1 identical over 7 bases. The CDR3 totals 15 residues. V trimming: 3 bases; J trimming: 2 bases; junction bases outside the gene matches: 8. CDR1 is SGHRS, CDR2 YFSETQ, per germline. The CDR3 reads CASSWVPGQPYEQYF. Here the CDR3 DNA reads TGCGCCAGCAGCTGGGTACCGGGACAGCCCTACGAGCAGTACTTC.

Regarding this clonotype: A junction boundary mismatches the germline segment, possibly from a read error. The chain couples TRBV10-3 to TRBJ2-7; D could derive from TRBD1 or TRBD2 (5 bases each). The CDR3 is 14 residues long. The germline gives CDR1 ENHRY, CDR2 SYGVKD. Here the CDR3 reads CAIRESGTTYEQYF. In DNA form, the CDR3 reads TGTGCCATCAGGGAGTCCGGGACCACCTACGAGCAGTACTTC.

This clonotype has at least ten counts. The gene calls are TRBV12-3 or TRBV12-4 and TRBJ2-2, with TRBD1 matching 9 bases. The CDR3 sequence is 14 residues long. Germline trimming cut 6 bases from V and 6 bases from J; bases unmatched to any gene: 5. The CDR3 loop reads CASSPQGAAGELFF. The CDR3 DNA is TGTGCCAGCAGCCCACAGGGGGCCGCCGGGGAGCTGTTTTTT.

In its sample, this clonotype was seen a few times. This CDR3 reads CASTQTGDHNYYEQYF. The CDR3 coding sequence is TGTGCCAGCACCCAGACAGGGGACCATAATTACTACGAGCAGTACTTC. J is TRBJ2-7 and V is TRBV7-9; 8 nucleotides align to TRBD1. This CDR3 is built from 16 residues. CDR1 SEHNR and CDR2 FQNEAQ come from the germline V gene (reference sequence). The V gene end was trimmed by 7 bases and the J gene end by 3 bases; junction bases not matched to a gene: 14. The variable domain in full, with the rest retrieved from reference TRBV7-9 and TRBJ2-7, is DTGVSQNPRHKITKRGQNVTFRCDPISEHNRLYWYRQTLGQGPEFLTYFQNEAQLEKSRLLSDRFSAERPKGSFSTLEIQRTEQGDSAMYLCASTQTGDHNYYEQYFGPGTRLTVT.

This chain connects TRBV7-9 to TRBJ2-1; 10 bases agree with TRBD2. V shed 4 bases and J 2 bases; nucleotides not matched to a gene: 5. Looked up from germline, CDR1 is SEHNR and CDR2 is FQNEAQ (reference sequence). This CDR3 is 16 amino acids long. The CDR3 loop reads CASSSLAGGTYNEQFF. The DNA for the CDR3 is TGTGCCAGCAGCTCATTAGCGGGAGGCACCTACAATGAGCAGTTCTTC.

In DNA, the CDR3 is TGTGCCAGCAGCTTAGAGTTCGGTCAGGGCCCGAGCTACACCTTC. Protein sequence: CASSLEFGQGPSYTF. This chain uses TRBV11-2 with TRBJ1-2; perhaps TRBD1 as D (5 bases). The V gene lost 0 bases and the J gene lost 9 bases, with 17 bases spanning the gap. The CDR3 length is 15 residues. The germline gives CDR1 SGHAT, CDR2 FQNNGV.

There are a few counts of this clonotype. This chain joins TRBV5-1 and TRBJ2-3; weak D call: TRBD1 (6 bases). Trimming cost V 7 bases and J 5 bases, with 17 bases left between them. This CDR3 has 14 amino acids. In germline, CDR1 is SGHRS, CDR2 YFSETQ. CDR3 coding DNA: TGCGCCAGCTCGACTCAGGGGTCCGGAGATACGCAGTATTTT. It yields the protein CASSTQGSGDTQYF.

The CDR3: CASSLWTTSGRVPSYEQYF. The CDR3 DNA reads TGCGCCAGCAGCTTATGGACTACAAGCGGGAGGGTCCCATCCTACGAGCAGTACTTC. The chain is built from TRBV5-1 and TRBJ2-7; 10 nucleotides align to TRBD2. The CDR3 has 19 residues. Germline loops: CDR1 SGHRS, CDR2 YFSETQ. With 2 bases clipped from V and 1 base from J, the junction kept 15 bases outside the gene matches.

This clonotype was observed a few times. The V and J genes are TRBV4-1 and TRBJ2-3; the D gene is possibly TRBD1 (6 bases). This CDR3 has 15 amino acids. The V end lost 7 bases, the J end lost 2 bases, and 16 bases lay between the germline ends. Germline loops: CDR1 MGHRA, CDR2 YSYEKL. The CDR3 reads CASNSRDTNTDTQYF. DNA for the CDR3: TGCGCCAGCAACTCCCGGGACACGAACACAGATACGCAGTATTTT.

This chain uses TRBV4-1 with TRBJ1-6; maybe TRBD1 (6 bases). CDR3 length: 17 residues. The ends were cut back, 0 bases at V and 6 bases at J, with 15 bases in the middle. Germline values: CDR1 MGHRA, CDR2 YSYEKL. In DNA, the CDR3 is TGCGCCAGCAGCCAAGAAACAGGGCCCGGGATTAATTCACCCCTCCACTTT. This gives the protein CASSQETGPGINSPLHF.

The genes are TRBV7-9 and TRBJ1-2; TRBD1 matches 7 bases. The V segment lost 4 bases and the J segment 6 bases; nucleotides outside the gene matches: 11. CDR3 size: 15 residues. Germline loops: CDR1 SEHNR, CDR2 FQNEAQ (reference sequence). CDR3 protein: CASSSTGTLEDGYTF. The CDR3 DNA follows: TGTGCCAGCAGCTCGACAGGGACCCTGGAAGATGGCTACACCTTC.

There are a few counts of this clonotype. The genes are TRBV4-1 and TRBJ1-4; unclear D gene. Germline V gene sequence: CDR1 MGHRA, CDR2 YSYEKL. V dropped 3 bases and J dropped 5 bases, with 22 bases sitting between them. This CDR3 comprises 18 residues. CDR3 in DNA: TGCGCCAGCAGCCACCCTTTTCGACTGACACGGCTGAATGAAAAACTGTTTTTT. Translating gives CASSHPFRLTRLNEKLFF.

The chain uses TRBV25-1 and TRBJ1-2; 10 nucleotides line up with TRBD1. Trimming at V came to 5 bases and at J to 8 bases, leaving 8 bases not matched to a gene. Germline loops: CDR1 MGHDK, CDR2 SYGVNS. The CDR3 is 14 amino acids. The CDR3 is CASSRGQGKFGYTF. CDR3 DNA: TGTGCCAGCAGTAGGGGACAGGGGAAGTTCGGCTACACCTTC.

There are a few counts of this clonotype. V is TRBV7-3 and J is TRBJ2-1; 7 positions match TRBD2. V dropped 5 bases and J dropped 7; count of bases not matched to a gene: 14. The CDR3 is 16 residues long. Per the germline V gene, CDR1 is SGHTA and CDR2 is FQGTGA. The CDR3 nucleotides are TGTGCCAGCAGCCTATCACCGGGAGGCGGGGTAAATGAGCAGTTCTTC. Encoded protein: CASSLSPGGGVNEQFF.

This clonotype was counted a few times. V usage is TRBV19 and J usage is TRBJ1-5; D unresolved. The CDR3 has 16 residues. CDR1 is LNHDA and CDR2 is SQIVND in the germline V gene (reference sequence). V lost 6 bases, J lost 0 bases, and 15 bases lay in between. CDR3 bases: TGTGCCAGTAGCCCAAAGGACCGGGGTAGCAATCAGCCCCAGCATTTT. Its translation is CASSPKDRGSNQPQHF.

This clonotype was seen a few times. The rearrangement joins TRBV12-3 or TRBV12-4 to TRBJ1-5, with 10 bases lining up with TRBD1. Trimming at V came to 5 bases and at J to 4 bases, leaving 17 bases not matched to a gene. The CDR3 contains 19 residues. CDR3 nucleotides: TGTGCCAGCAGTGGCCGACAGGGGGCGATTGGATATCGTAATCAGCCCCAGCATTTT. Amino acids: CASSGRQGAIGYRNQPQHF.

This chain links TRBV12-3 or TRBV12-4 with TRBJ2-1; TRBD2 aligns across 11 bases. This CDR3 has 15 amino acids. With 5 bases clipped from V and 4 bases from J, the junction kept 4 bases outside the gene matches. CDR3 amino acids: CASSMTSGAYNEQFF. CDR3 sequence (DNA): TGTGCCAGCAGTATGACTAGCGGGGCTTACAATGAGCAGTTCTTC.